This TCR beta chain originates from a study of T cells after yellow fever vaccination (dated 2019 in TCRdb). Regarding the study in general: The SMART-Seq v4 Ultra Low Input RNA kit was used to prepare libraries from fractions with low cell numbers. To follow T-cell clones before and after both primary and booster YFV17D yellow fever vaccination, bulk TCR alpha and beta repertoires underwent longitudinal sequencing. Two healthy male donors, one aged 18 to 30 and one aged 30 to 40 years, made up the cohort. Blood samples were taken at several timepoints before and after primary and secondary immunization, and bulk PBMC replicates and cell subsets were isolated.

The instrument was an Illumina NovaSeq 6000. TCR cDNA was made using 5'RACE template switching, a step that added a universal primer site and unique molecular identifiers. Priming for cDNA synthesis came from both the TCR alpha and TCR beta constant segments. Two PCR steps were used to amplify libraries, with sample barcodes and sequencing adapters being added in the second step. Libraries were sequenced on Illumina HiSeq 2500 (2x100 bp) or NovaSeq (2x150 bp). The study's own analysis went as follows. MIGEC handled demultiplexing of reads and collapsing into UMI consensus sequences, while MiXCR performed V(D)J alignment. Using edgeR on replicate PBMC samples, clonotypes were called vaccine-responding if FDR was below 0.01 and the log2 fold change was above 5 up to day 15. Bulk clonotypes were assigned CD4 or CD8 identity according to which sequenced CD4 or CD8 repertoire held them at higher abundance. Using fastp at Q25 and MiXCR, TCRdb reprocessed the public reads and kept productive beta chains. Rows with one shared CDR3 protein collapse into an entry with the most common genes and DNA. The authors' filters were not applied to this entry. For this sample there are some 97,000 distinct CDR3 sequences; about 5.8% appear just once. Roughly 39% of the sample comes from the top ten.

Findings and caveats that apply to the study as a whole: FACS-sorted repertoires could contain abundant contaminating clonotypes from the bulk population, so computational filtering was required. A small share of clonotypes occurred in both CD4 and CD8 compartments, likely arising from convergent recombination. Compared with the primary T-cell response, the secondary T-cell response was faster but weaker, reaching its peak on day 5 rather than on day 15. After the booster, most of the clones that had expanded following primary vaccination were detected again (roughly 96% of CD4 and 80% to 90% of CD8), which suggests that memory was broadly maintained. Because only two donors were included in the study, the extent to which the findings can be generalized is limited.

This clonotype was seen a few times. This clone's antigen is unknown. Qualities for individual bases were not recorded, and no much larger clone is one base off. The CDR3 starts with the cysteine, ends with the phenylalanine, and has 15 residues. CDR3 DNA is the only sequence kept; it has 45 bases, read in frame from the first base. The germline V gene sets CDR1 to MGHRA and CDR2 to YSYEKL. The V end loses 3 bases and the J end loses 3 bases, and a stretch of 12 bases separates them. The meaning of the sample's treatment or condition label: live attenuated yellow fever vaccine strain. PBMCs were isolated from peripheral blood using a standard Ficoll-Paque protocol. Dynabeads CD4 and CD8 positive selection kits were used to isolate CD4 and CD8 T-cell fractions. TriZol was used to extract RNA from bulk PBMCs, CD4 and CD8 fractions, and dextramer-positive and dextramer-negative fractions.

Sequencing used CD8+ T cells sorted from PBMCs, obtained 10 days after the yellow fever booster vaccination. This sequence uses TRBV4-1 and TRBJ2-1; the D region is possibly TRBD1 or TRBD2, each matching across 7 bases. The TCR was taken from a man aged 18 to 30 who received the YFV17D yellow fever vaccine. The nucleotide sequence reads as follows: TGCGCCAGCAGCCACCCAGGGGGGGGCTACAATGAGCAGTTCTTC. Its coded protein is CASSHPGGGYNEQFF.